This TCR beta chain was captured in a study of beta chain features in type 1 diabetes. Broader study findings: It was among patients, rather than healthy donors, that naive, central memory and Treg TCRB repertoires appeared more similar. Among patients with Type 1 diabetes, TCRB CDR3s were moderately but significantly shorter in every one of the four CD4+ subsets. When VDJ junctions were examined, type 1 diabetes patients showed fewer insertions and more deletions.

Germline values: CDR1 MNHEY, CDR2 SVGAGI. The length of the CDR3 is 15 residues. V was clipped by 6 bases and J by 3 bases; unmatched bases: 4. What was sequenced were expressed TCRB transcripts, since all of the isolated RNA had been reverse transcribed. Data came from immunoSEQ multiplex PCR; TCRdb stores just in-frame clones and leaves some out. Of approximately 140,000 clones in the sample, about 7% were seen once. This clone showed up just a few times. No antigen is known for it. The clonotype was recovered from a woman aged 30 to 39 in good health. Sequencing was done on a sample of central memory CD4+ T cells from blood. The chain is built from TRBV6-5 and TRBJ2-1; TRBD2 aligns across 11 bases. The DNA of the CDR3 is TGTGCCAGCAGGACTAGCGGGAATAGCTACAATGAGCAGTTCTTC. Its translation: CASRTSGNSYNEQFF.